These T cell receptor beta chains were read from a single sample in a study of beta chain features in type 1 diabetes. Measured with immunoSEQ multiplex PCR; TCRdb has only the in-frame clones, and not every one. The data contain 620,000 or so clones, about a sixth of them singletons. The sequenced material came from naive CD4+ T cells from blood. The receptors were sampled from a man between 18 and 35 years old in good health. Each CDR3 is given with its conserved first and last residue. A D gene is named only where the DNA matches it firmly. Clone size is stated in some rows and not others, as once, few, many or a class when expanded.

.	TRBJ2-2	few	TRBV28	TGTGCCAGCAGTTCGAAGTACCGGGACGGACCGTCCGGGGAGCTGTTTTTT	CASSSKYRDGPSGELFF
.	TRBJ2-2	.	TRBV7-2	TGTGCCAGCAGCTTAGTAGGGTGGATCGGGGAGCTGTTTTTT	CASSLVGWIGELFF
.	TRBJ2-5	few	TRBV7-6	TGTGCCGGCGAAGGAGAGACCCAGTACTTC	CAGEGETQYF
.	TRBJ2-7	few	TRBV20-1	TGCAGTGCTAGAAGATACGAGCAGTACTTC	CSARRYEQYF
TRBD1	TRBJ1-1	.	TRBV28	TGTGCCAGCAGTTCCTCCCAGGGGGCTTGGACTGAAGCTTTCTTT	CASSSSQGAWTEAFF
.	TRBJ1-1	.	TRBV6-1	TGTGCCAGCAGTGAGGTGGACAGCTCGTCGACTGAAGCTTTCTTT	CASSEVDSSSTEAFF
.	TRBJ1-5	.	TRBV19	TGTGCCAGTAGTATTCGGTCGGCAGGGAAGATGGGTCAGCCCCAGCATTTT	CASSIRSAGKMGQPQHF
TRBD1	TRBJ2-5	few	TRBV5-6	TGTGCCAGCAGCAAAGGGACAGTCCAAGAGACCCAGTACTTC	CASSKGTVQETQYF
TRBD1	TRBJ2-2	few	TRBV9	TGTGCCAGCAGCGCCGCAGACAGGGGTGGGACCGGGGAGCTGTTTTTT	CASSAADRGGTGELFF
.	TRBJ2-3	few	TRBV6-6	TGTGCCAGCAGGACGGGGACGGCGGCAGATACGCAGTATTTT	CASRTGTAADTQYF
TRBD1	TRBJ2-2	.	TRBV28	TGTGCCAGCAGGTACCTACAGGGGGCCGGCACCGGGGAGCTGTTTTTT	CASRYLQGAGTGELFF
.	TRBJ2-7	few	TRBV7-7	TGTGCTAGCAGCTTCCAATGGGGGCCCTCCTACGAGCAGTACTTC	CASSFQWGPSYEQYF
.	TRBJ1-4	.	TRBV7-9	TGTGCCAGCAGCTTAACTCCGGGGGTTGAAAAACTGTTTTTT	CASSLTPGVEKLFF
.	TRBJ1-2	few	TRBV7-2	TGTGCCAGCAGCATACAAGGGTTCGGGGGCTACACCTTC	CASSIQGFGGYTF
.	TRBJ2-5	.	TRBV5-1	TGCGCCAGCAGCTTGGGGACAGTTTGGGAGACCCAGTACTTC	CASSLGTVWETQYF
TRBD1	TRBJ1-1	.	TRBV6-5	TGTGCCAGCAGTTACTCGACAGGGGTGGGGACTGAAGCTTTCTTT	CASSYSTGVGTEAFF
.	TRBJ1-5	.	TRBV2	TGTGCCAGCACCCAACAGGGTGGCAGCAATCAGCCCCAGCATTTT	CASTQQGGSNQPQHF
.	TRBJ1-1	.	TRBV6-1	TGTGCCAGCCAGTGGGGGAACACTGAAGCTTTCTTT	CASQWGNTEAFF
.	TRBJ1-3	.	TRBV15	TGTGCCACCAGCACCGGACAGCTCGCCACCATATATTTT	CATSTGQLATIYF
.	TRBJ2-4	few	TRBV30	TGTGCCTGGAGTAACACGGTAGGCAGAATACAAAGTCGGAACATTCAGTACTTC	CAWSNTVGRIQSRNIQYF
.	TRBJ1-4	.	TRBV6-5	TGTGCCAGCAGTTACCAGGCAGGCGAAAAACTGTTTTTT	CASSYQAGEKLFF
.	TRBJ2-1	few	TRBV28	TGTGCCAGCAGCCTCGGTTCCATCTCCTACAATGAGCAGTTCTTC	CASSLGSISYNEQFF
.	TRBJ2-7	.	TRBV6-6	TGTGCCAGCTCCCCCGGGGCCTCCTACGAGCAGTACTTC	CASSPGASYEQYF
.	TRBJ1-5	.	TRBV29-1	TGCAGCGTTGCCCGGGACACGGGTAGCAATCAGCCCCAGCATTTT	CSVARDTGSNQPQHF
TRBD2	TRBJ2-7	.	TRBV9	TGTGCCAGCAGCGTAGAGGTCCTAGCGGGAGGCGAGCAGTACTTC	CASSVEVLAGGEQYF
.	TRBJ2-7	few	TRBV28	TGTGCCAGCAGTTTATTGAGGTACGAGCAGTACTTC	CASSLLRYEQYF
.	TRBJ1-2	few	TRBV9	TGTGCCAGCAGCGTAGAGGGGCCTTCAGGGGCCTATGGCTACACCTTC	CASSVEGPSGAYGYTF
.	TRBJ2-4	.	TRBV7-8	TGTGCCAGCAGCTTAACGGTAGGGGACTCCCGAGCAAACATTCAGTACTTC	CASSLTVGDSRANIQYF
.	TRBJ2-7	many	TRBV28	TGTGCCAGCAGTTTCTACTACGAGCAGTACTTC	CASSFYYEQYF
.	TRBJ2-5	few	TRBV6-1	TGTGCCAGCAGAGGCGGAGGTCAAGAGACCCAGTACTTC	CASRGGGQETQYF
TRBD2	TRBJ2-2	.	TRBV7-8	TGTGCCAGCAGCTCGACTAGCGGCAACACCGGGGAGCTGTTTTTT	CASSSTSGNTGELFF
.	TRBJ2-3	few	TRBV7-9	TGTGCCAGCAGCTTAGGAACGAGCACAGATACGCAGTATTTT	CASSLGTSTDTQYF
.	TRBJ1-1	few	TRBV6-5	TGTGCCAGCAGTTACTCGAGGGGCACTGAAGCTTTCTTT	CASSYSRGTEAFF
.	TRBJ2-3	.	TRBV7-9	TGTGCCAGCAGCTTACGTCAGGGCGCAGATACGCAGTATTTT	CASSLRQGADTQYF
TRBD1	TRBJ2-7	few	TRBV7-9	TGTGCCAGCAGTAGGGGACAGGGGGCGGTGGAGCAGTACTTC	CASSRGQGAVEQYF
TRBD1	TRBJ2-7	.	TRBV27	TGTGCCAGCAGTTTTCGACAGGGGCCCGCCGAGCAGTACTTC	CASSFRQGPAEQYF
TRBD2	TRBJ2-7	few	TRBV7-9	TGTGCCAGCAGCGTAGCGGGATCTAGGGAGCAGTACTTC	CASSVAGSREQYF